This TCR beta chain was observed in a study of T cells after yellow fever vaccination. Findings and limits, study-wide: The CD4 compartment and the CD8 compartment contained a small share of clonotypes in common.

TCRdb re-analysed the 5' RACE reads in MiXCR, keeping a single row per CDR3 protein. The sample shows about 360,000 distinct CDR3 sequences, over 5% of them seen only once. Germline V gene data show CDR1 as GTSNPN and CDR2 as SVGIG (reference sequence). CDR3 size: 16 residues. V shed 0 bases and J shed 2 bases, with 13 bases lying between them. A note on this clonotype: The antigen remains undetermined.

The sample here was PBMCs, taken 5 days after the yellow fever booster vaccination. The clonotype comes from a man in his thirties or forties who received the YFV17D yellow fever vaccine. The chain carries TRBV30 and TRBJ2-2; D is unresolved. The CDR3 sequence is CAWSVTMSPNTGELFF. CDR3 in DNA: TGTGCCTGGAGTGTAACAATGTCTCCTAACACCGGGGAGCTGTTTTTT.